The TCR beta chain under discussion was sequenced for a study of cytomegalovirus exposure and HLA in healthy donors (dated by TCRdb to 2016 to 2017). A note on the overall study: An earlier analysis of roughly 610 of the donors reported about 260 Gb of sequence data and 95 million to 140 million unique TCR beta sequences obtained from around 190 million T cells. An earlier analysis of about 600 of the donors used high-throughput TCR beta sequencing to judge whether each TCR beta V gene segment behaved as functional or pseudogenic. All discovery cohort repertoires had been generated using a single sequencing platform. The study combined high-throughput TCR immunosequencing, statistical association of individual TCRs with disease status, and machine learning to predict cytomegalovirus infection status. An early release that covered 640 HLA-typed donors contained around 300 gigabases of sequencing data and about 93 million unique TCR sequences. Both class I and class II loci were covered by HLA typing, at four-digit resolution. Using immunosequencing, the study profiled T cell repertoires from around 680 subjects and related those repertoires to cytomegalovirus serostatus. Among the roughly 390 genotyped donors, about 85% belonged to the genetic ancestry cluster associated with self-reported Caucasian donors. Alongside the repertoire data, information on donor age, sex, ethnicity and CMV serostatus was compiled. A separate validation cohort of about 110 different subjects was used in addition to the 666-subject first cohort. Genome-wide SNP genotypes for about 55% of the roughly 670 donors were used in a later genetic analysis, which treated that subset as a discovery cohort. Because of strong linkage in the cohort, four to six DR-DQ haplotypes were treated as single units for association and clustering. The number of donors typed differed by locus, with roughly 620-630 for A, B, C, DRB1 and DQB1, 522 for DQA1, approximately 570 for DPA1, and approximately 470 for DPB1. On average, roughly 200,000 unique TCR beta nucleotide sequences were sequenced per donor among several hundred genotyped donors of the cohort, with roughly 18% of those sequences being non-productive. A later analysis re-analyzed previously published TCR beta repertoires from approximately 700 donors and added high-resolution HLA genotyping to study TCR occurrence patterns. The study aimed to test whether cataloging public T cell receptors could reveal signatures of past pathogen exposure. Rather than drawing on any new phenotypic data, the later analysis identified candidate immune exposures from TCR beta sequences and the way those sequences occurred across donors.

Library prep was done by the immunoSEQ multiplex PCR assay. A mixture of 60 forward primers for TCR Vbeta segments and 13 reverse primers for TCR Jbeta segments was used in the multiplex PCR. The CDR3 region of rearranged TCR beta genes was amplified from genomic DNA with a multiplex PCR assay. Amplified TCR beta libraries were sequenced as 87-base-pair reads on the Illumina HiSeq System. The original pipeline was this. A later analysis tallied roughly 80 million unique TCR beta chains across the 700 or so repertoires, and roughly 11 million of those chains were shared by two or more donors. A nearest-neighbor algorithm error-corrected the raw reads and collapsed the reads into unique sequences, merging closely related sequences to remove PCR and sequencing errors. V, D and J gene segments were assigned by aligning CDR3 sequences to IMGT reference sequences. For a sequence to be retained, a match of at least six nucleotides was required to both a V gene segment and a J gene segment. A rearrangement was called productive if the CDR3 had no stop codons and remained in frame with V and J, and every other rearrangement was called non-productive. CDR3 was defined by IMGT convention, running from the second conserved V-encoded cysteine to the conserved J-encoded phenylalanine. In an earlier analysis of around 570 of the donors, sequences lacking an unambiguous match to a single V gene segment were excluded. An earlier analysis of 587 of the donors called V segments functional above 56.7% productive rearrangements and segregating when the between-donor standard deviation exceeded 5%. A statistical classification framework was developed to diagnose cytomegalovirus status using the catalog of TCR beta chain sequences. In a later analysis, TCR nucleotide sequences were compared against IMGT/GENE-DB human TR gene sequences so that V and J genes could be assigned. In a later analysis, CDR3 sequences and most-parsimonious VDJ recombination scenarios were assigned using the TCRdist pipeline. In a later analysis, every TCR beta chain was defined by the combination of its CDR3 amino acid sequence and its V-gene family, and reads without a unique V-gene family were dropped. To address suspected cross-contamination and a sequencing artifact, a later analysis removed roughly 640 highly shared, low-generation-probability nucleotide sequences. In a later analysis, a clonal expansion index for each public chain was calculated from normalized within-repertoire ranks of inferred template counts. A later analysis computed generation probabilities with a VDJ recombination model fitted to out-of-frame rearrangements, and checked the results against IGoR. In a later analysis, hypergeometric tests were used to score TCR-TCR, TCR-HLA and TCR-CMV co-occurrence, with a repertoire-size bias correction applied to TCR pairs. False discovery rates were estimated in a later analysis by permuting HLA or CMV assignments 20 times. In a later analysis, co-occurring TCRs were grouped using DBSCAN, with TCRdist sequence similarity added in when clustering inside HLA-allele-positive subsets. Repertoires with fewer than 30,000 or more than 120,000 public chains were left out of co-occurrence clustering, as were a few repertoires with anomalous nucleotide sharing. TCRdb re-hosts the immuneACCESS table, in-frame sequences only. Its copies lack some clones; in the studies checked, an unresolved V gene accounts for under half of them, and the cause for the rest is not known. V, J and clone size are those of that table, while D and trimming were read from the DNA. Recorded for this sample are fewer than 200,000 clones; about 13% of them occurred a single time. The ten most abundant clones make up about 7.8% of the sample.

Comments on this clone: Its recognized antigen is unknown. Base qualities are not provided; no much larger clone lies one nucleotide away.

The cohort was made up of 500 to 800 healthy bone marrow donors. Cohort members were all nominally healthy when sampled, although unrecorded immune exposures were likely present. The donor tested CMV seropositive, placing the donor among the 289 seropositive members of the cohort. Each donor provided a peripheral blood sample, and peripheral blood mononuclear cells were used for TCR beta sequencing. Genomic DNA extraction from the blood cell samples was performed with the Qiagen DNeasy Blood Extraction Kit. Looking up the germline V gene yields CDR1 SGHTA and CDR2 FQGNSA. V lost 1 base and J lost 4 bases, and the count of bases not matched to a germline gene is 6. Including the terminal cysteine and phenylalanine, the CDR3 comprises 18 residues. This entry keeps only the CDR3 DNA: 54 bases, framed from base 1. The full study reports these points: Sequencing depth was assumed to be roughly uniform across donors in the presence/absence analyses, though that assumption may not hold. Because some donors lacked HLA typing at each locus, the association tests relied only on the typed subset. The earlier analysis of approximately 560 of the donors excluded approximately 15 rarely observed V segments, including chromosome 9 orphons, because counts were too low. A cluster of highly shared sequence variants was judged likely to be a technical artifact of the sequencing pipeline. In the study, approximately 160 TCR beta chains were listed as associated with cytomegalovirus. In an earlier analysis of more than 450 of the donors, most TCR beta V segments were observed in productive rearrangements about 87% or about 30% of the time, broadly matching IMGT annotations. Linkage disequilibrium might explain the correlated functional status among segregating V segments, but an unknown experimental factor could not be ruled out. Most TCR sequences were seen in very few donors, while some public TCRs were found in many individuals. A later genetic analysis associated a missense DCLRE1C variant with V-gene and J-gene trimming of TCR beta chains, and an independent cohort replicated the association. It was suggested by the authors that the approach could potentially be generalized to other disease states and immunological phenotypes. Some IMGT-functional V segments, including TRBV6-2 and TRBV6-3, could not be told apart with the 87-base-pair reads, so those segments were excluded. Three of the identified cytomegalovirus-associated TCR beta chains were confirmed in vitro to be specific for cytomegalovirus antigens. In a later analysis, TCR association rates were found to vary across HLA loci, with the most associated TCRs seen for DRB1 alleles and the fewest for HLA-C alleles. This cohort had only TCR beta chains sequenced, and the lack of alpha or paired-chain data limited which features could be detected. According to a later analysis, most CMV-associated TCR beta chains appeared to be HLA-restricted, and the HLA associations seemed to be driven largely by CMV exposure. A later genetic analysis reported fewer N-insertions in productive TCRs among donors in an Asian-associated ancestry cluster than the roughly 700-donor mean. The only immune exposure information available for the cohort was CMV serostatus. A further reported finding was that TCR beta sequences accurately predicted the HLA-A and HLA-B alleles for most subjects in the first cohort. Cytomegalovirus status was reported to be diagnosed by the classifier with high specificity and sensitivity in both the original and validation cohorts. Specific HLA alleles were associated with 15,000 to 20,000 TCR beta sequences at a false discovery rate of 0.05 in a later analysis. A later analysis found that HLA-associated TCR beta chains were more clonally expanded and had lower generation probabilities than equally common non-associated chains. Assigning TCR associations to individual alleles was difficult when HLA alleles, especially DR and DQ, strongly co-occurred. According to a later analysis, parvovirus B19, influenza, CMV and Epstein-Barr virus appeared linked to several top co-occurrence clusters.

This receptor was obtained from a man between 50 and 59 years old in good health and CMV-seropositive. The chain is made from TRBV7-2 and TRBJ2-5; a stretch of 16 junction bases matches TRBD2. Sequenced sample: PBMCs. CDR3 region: CASSLVGTSGGAGETQYF. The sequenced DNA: TGTGCCAGCAGCTTAGTAGGGACTAGCGGGGGGGCCGGAGAGACCCAGTACTTC.